Listed below are T cell receptor beta chains from one sample, sequenced in a study of blood T cell repertoires in COVID-19. Produced via immunoSEQ multiplex PCR; TCRdb's table is partial and in-frame only. Of hundreds of thousands of clones detected, about 92% appear once; the ten largest clones hold approximately 2.5%. The sample comprised PBMCs or T cells enriched from blood (not recorded which). The receptors originated from a man between 60 and 75 years old who had recovered from COVID-19. CDR3s include the opening cysteine and the closing phenylalanine or tryptophan. Each record gives: CDR3 DNA, CDR3 protein, V gene, clone size, J gene, D gene. D genes are given only for firm matches. A clone size is listed for some rows: how often the clone was seen (once, few, many), or a class if it is expanded.

TGTGCCAGCAGTGCCGGGAGGGGATTCACTAATGAAAAACTGTTTTTT CASSAGRGFTNEKLFF TRBV6-6 . TRBJ1-4 .
TGTGCCAGCAGCCCGCAAAGGACAGGGGGTGGCTACACCTTC CASSPQRTGGGYTF TRBV7-3 . TRBJ1-2 TRBD1
TGTGCCATCAGTGAACTCGTTGGGGCCAACTATGGCTACACCTTC CAISELVGANYGYTF TRBV10-3 . TRBJ1-2 .
TGTGCCAGTAGCTCACAGGGGGCCGGATTAGCTAACTATGGCTACACCTTC CASSSQGAGLANYGYTF TRBV19 . TRBJ1-2 TRBD1
TGCAGCGTTGAAGGTGTGACTAGCCCATCACAAGAGACCCAGTACTTC CSVEGVTSPSQETQYF TRBV29-1 . TRBJ2-5 TRBD2
TGTGCCAGCAACCCAACCGCCTTTAGAGCCAACGTCCTGACTTTC CASNPTAFRANVLTF TRBV11-2 . TRBJ2-6 .
TGTGCCAGCACCGATACAGGGCGTAGCAATCAGCCCCAGCATTTT CASTDTGRSNQPQHF TRBV6-6 . TRBJ1-5 .
TGTGCCAGCTCCCACAGTGAGAGCTCCTACAATGAGCAGTTCTTC CASSHSESSYNEQFF TRBV18 . TRBJ2-1 .
TGTGCCAGCAGCCAATCGGGGAATCAGCCCCAGCATTTT CASSQSGNQPQHF TRBV7-6 . TRBJ1-5 .
TGTGCCAGCAGCCTCGGACTAGCGGGGAGGCAGTACTTC CASSLGLAGRQYF TRBV5-6 . TRBJ2-7 TRBD2
TGTGCCAGCAGCTTCGGGGGTCTCACCGGGGAGCTGTTTTTT CASSFGGLTGELFF TRBV7-9 . TRBJ2-2 .
TGTGCCAGCAGCCCCCACGGGACAGGGGGAAATGAAAAACTGTTTTTT CASSPHGTGGNEKLFF TRBV4-2 . TRBJ1-4 TRBD1
TGTGCCAGCAGCTTGCCCAGGGACTATGGCTACACCTTC CASSLPRDYGYTF TRBV5-6 once TRBJ1-2 .
TGTGCCAGCAGCCCGATCCGGACTAGCGGGAGTTTTTCCGGGGAGCTGTTTTTT CASSPIRTSGSFSGELFF TRBV13 . TRBJ2-2 TRBD2
TGTGCCAGCAGGGGCGGGGGCAGGGAGACCCAGTACTTC CASRGGGRETQYF TRBV2 . TRBJ2-5 .
TGTGCCAGCAGCGTAGATCCTAGAAACTCCTACGAGCAGTACTTC CASSVDPRNSYEQYF TRBV9 . TRBJ2-7 .
TGTGCCAGTAGTATTAGGGACAGAAATCAGCCCCAGCATTTT CASSIRDRNQPQHF TRBV19 . TRBJ1-5 TRBD1
TGTGCCAGCAGACCCGGGTCCTCCGGTTGGGAAAAACTGTTTTTT CASRPGSSGWEKLFF TRBV7-9 . TRBJ1-4 .
TGCGCCAGCAGCTTGGCCACCGGACAGGGAGGCACTGAAGCTTTCTTT CASSLATGQGGTEAFF TRBV5-1 . TRBJ1-1 TRBD1
TGCGCCAGCAGCCAGTCTTGGCGGGGGGTGCAGTATTTT CASSQSWRGVQYF TRBV4-3 once TRBJ2-3 TRBD2
TGTGCCAGCAGCTTGAAGGGTAGCGGGGGGTGGGAGACCCAGTACTTC CASSLKGSGGWETQYF TRBV5-4 . TRBJ2-5 TRBD2
TGTGCCAGCCGACGGGGAGGCACCGGGGAGCTGTTTTTT CASRRGGTGELFF TRBV6-5 . TRBJ2-2 .
TGTGCCAGCAGCCCCACCTCCCAGGGGAACACTGAAGCTTTCTTT CASSPTSQGNTEAFF TRBV7-9 . TRBJ1-1 .
TGCGCCAGCAGCCCCCGCCCGCGACAGGGGGGCACTGAAGCTTTCTTT CASSPRPRQGGTEAFF TRBV4-1 . TRBJ1-1 TRBD1
TGTGCCAGCAGCCTCGACAGCTACAATGAGCAGTTCTTC CASSLDSYNEQFF TRBV11-3 . TRBJ2-1 .
TGTGCCAGTAGCCGGAAAACCGGGACTGAAGCTTTCTTT CASSRKTGTEAFF TRBV19 . TRBJ1-1 .
TGTGCCTGGGGGCCGCGAGGACAGGGAAGGCGGAATACGCAGTATTTT CAWGPRGQGRRNTQYF TRBV30 . TRBJ2-3 TRBD1
TGTGCCACCAGCAGAGATCGGCAGGGCTATGGCTACACCTTC CATSRDRQGYGYTF TRBV15 . TRBJ1-2 .
TGTGCCAGCTCAGTCTCGCCGTGTCAGGGGACCAATCAGCCCCAGCATTTT CASSVSPCQGTNQPQHF TRBV7-3 . TRBJ1-5 .
TGTGCCAGCAGCCAAGGGAGAGGTCCGGGCTACACCTTC CASSQGRGPGYTF TRBV3-1/TRBV3-2 . TRBJ1-2 .
TGTGCCAGCAGCTTCGGACAGACCCCTTTTAGCAATCAGCCCCAGCATTTT CASSFGQTPFSNQPQHF TRBV7-2 . TRBJ1-5 .
TGTGCCAGCAGCTCCACAGGGGGGGTGACTGAAGCTTTCTTT CASSSTGGVTEAFF TRBV7-9 . TRBJ1-1 TRBD1
TGTGCCAGCTACCCAACGAGGGGGCGAAACACTGAAGCTTTCTTT CASYPTRGRNTEAFF TRBV5-4 . TRBJ1-1 TRBD1
TGTGCCAGCAGAAGACCGGGACAGGGGAATCAGCCCCAGCATTTT CASRRPGQGNQPQHF TRBV2 . TRBJ1-5 TRBD1
TGTGCCAGCAGCCGTCCGGGACAGGGTCTTTACATGAACACTGAAGCTTTCTTT CASSRPGQGLYMNTEAFF TRBV7-9 . TRBJ1-1 TRBD1
TGCGCCAGCAGCCAAGGGGACAGCATGGGCTATGGCTACACCTTC CASSQGDSMGYGYTF TRBV4-3 once TRBJ1-2 TRBD1
TGTGCCAGCAGCTTAGTAGGACAGGGCGACGGCTACACCTTC CASSLVGQGDGYTF TRBV7-9 . TRBJ1-2 TRBD1
TGTGCCAGCAGCGGAAGACAGGGGAACTATGGCTACACCTTC CASSGRQGNYGYTF TRBV9 once TRBJ1-2 TRBD1
TGTGCCAGCAGCCCCGTCGAGACAGGGAATGGCAATGAGCAGTTCTTC CASSPVETGNGNEQFF TRBV11-2 . TRBJ2-1 TRBD1
TGCAGTGCAAGTGACAGGGGCGATTCACCCCTCCACTTT CSASDRGDSPLHF TRBV20-1 . TRBJ1-6 TRBD1
TGTGCCAGCAGTAAATCTCGGGGTACGCAGTATTTT CASSKSRGTQYF TRBV6-5 . TRBJ2-3 .
TGCAGTGCTCTATACCGATACGAGCAGTACTTC CSALYRYEQYF TRBV20-1 . TRBJ2-7 .
TGTGCCAGCAGCAAACGAGGAGGGGCCGAAGGCACTGAAGCTTTCTTT CASSKRGGAEGTEAFF TRBV21-1 . TRBJ1-1 .
TGTGCCAGTAGTAGACCGCTGGGACAAAGAATAAGCAATCAGCCCCAGCATTTT CASSRPLGQRISNQPQHF TRBV19 . TRBJ1-5 .
TGTGCCAGCAGTCTCGGACTCTTGACCGGGGAGCTGTTTTTT CASSLGLLTGELFF TRBV2 . TRBJ2-2 .
TGTGCCACCAGCAGGGGACAAAGCATGGGCACAGATACGCAGTATTTT CATSRGQSMGTDTQYF TRBV15 . TRBJ2-3 .
TGTGCCAGCAGCTTAGCGGGAGGACGCTCCTACAATGAGCAGTTCTTC CASSLAGGRSYNEQFF TRBV11-3 . TRBJ2-1 TRBD2
TGTGCCAGCAGCAAGGACACGACCAATCAGCCCCAGCATTTT CASSKDTTNQPQHF TRBV7-9 once TRBJ1-5 .
TGTGCCAGCAGCCGCACCCTGACAGGGTCGGGCAATCAGCCCCAGCATTTT CASSRTLTGSGNQPQHF TRBV7-9 once TRBJ1-5 TRBD1
TGTGCCAGTAGTAGCCTCAGGGGGGAAAAACTGTTTTTT CASSSLRGEKLFF TRBV19 . TRBJ1-4 TRBD1
TGTGCCAGCAGTGAAGCCCCCCTTATGAGGAGCTACACCTTC CASSEAPLMRSYTF TRBV6-1 . TRBJ1-2 .
TGTGCCAGCAGCGAGGCGGGATATGGCTACACCTTC CASSEAGYGYTF TRBV9 once TRBJ1-2 .
TGTGCCAGTAGTCGGACACCGATGAACACTGAAGCTTTCTTT CASSRTPMNTEAFF TRBV19 . TRBJ1-1 .
TGTGCCAGCAGGGGCAGTGACAGCCTGGCCACTGAAGCTTTCTTT CASRGSDSLATEAFF TRBV6-5 . TRBJ1-1 .
TGCGCCAGCAGCCAAGAGGACAGGAGGGGTGAAAAACTGTTTTTT CASSQEDRRGEKLFF TRBV4-3 . TRBJ1-4 TRBD1
TGTGCCAGCAGGGGGGACAGGAGATCACCCCAGCATTTT CASRGDRRSPQHF TRBV12-3/TRBV12-4 . TRBJ1-5 TRBD1
TGTGCCAGCAGCTTAGGGCGTTTGACAGGGGGGAATTCACCCCTCCACTTT CASSLGRLTGGNSPLHF TRBV7-3 . TRBJ1-6 TRBD1